This entry is about one T cell receptor (beta chain). As yet, its antigen is unknown. This specimen belongs to a study of cytomegalovirus exposure and HLA in healthy donors. The ends were cut back, 1 base at V and 8 bases at J, with 17 bases in the middle. The germline V gene has CDR1 SEHNR and CDR2 FQNEAQ (reference sequence). The CDR3 covers 16 residues. General study points: Reports indicate that TCR beta sequences accurately predicted the HLA-A and HLA-B alleles of most subjects. There were some public TCRs occurring in many donors, but most TCR sequences were rare. TCR beta chains numbering approximately 150 were designated cytomegalovirus-associated. Several of the most significant clusters appeared linked to common viral pathogens, based on a later analysis.

The primer mix had 60 Vbeta and 13 Jbeta primers. The assay was immunoSEQ multiplex PCR, and TCRdb's table has in-frame clones only and misses some. This sample contains over 100,000 clones. The chain uses TRBV7-9 and TRBJ1-4, with D possibly TRBD1 on 6 matching bases. Sequencing was carried out using PBMCs. This clonotype was sampled from a man in his forties in good health and CMV-seropositive. Written as DNA, the CDR3 is TGTGCCAGCAGCTTAGGGAAACAGGGAGTATGGGAAAAACTGTTTTTT. It yields the protein CASSLGKQGVWEKLFF.